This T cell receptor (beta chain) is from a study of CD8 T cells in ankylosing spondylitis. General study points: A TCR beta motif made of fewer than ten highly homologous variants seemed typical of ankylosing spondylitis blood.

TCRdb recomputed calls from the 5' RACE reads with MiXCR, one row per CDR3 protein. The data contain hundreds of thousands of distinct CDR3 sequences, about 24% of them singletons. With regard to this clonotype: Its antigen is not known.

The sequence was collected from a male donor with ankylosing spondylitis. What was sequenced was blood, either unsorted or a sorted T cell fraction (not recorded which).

The chain's CDR3 is CASSFLQRANTGELFF. In nucleotides, the CDR3 is TGTGCCAGCAGCTTCCTCCAGCGGGCGAACACCGGGGAGCTGTTTTTT. The V call is TRBV5-4, the J call TRBJ2-2, with D possibly matching TRBD2 (6 bases). V was clipped by 2 bases and J by 0 bases, with 11 bases between them. This CDR3 comprises 16 residues. CDR1 SGHNT and CDR2 YYREEE come from the germline V gene (reference sequence).